These T cell receptor beta chains were read from a single sample in a study of shared T cell receptors in the human thymus. Assay used: immunoSEQ multiplex PCR; TCRdb lists only in-frame clones, some missing. The sample holds about 400,000 clones, around 95% seen once. The sample taken for sequencing was thymocytes. The source is a human donor. Each CDR3 is given with its conserved first and last residue. The D gene is left open where the match is weak. Clone size is stated in some rows and not others, as once, few, many or a class when expanded.

size	J	V	D	length	CDR3	DNA
NA	TRBJ1-3	TRBV11-1	TRBD1	17	CASSQRDRLSSGNTIYF	TGTGCCAGCAGCCAACGGGACAGGTTAAGCTCTGGAAACACCATATATTTT
NA	TRBJ2-3	TRBV18	TRBD2	18	CASSPTIAGRTSTDTQYF	TGTGCCAGCTCACCAACAATAGCGGGGAGAACTAGCACAGATACGCAGTATTTT
few	TRBJ2-1	TRBV18	NA	12	CASSQGLNEQFF	TGTGCCAGCTCACAGGGGCTCAATGAGCAGTTCTTC
NA	TRBJ2-3	TRBV4-2	TRBD2	15	CASVPGLADTDTQYF	TGTGCCAGCGTACCGGGACTAGCGGACACAGATACGCAGTATTTT
NA	TRBJ2-7	TRBV28	NA	15	CASSPLAGSGYEQYF	TGTGCCAGCAGTCCCCTGGCCGGGAGCGGGTACGAGCAGTACTTC
NA	TRBJ2-2	TRBV30	TRBD2	18	CAWSVPFLLAGEAGELFF	TGTGCCTGGAGTGTACCCTTCTTACTAGCGGGAGAGGCCGGGGAGCTGTTTTTT
NA	TRBJ1-2	TRBV10-1	NA	13	CASSAHGPYGYTF	TGCGCCAGCAGTGCACACGGGCCCTATGGCTACACCTTC
NA	TRBJ1-5	TRBV27	NA	16	CASSDHQGGGNQPQHF	TGTGCCAGCAGTGATCACCAGGGTGGAGGAAATCAGCCCCAGCATTTT
NA	TRBJ1-5	TRBV7-2	NA	14	CASSPERGNQPQHF	TGTGCCAGCAGCCCCGAAAGGGGCAATCAGCCCCAGCATTTT
NA	TRBJ2-7	TRBV6-5	TRBD2	16	CASSFGTSGAPYEQYF	TGTGCCAGCAGTTTCGGGACTAGCGGGGCACCCTACGAGCAGTACTTC
NA	TRBJ1-4	TRBV28	TRBD1	15	CASSHPQGASEKLFF	TGTGCCAGCAGTCATCCCCAGGGGGCGTCTGAAAAACTGTTTTTT
once	TRBJ1-1	TRBV19	TRBD1	15	CASSIGTGGFTEAFF	TGTGCCAGTAGTATCGGGACAGGGGGATTCACTGAAGCTTTCTTT
NA	TRBJ2-5	TRBV7-2	NA	14	CASSLTGLSGTQYF	TGTGCCAGCAGCTTGACGGGACTCAGCGGGACCCAGTACTTC
NA	TRBJ2-7	TRBV6-5	NA	15	CASSYPLAVPYEQYF	TGTGCCAGCAGTTACCCCCTAGCTGTCCCCTACGAGCAGTACTTC
once	TRBJ2-5	TRBV6-1	TRBD1	16	CASSERVRGNRETQYF	TGTGCCAGCAGTGAACGAGTCAGGGGGAATCGGGAGACCCAGTACTTC